Sequencing of this TCR beta chain was carried out in a study of identical twins. This clonotype was seen ten or more times. The antigen remains unidentified. Regarding the study as a whole: With beta out-of-frame sequences, excess sharing by twins was weaker. High-abundance cord blood beta clonotypes had fewer insertions; memory repertoires showed none.

Trimming at V came to 4 bases and at J to 4 bases, leaving 12 bases not matched to a gene. Germline CDR1 is SGHRS and CDR2 is YFSETQ. The CDR3 sequence is 16 residues long. From the 5' RACE reads, TCRdb called clonotypes with MiXCR, one entry per CDR3 protein. This sample has around 290,000 distinct CDR3 sequences, with nearly 9.5% found just once. These data also featured in a second study, about yellow fever vaccine responses in identical twins. That report adds: Reportedly, the T cell response mounted by twins to vaccine seemed partly convergent, partly personalized.

V usage is TRBV5-1 and J usage is TRBJ2-7; 9 positions agree with TRBD1. This TCR derives from a woman aged 18-35 years in good health. The sample consisted of CD8+ T cells sorted from blood. This CDR3 reads CASSPRTGGSVYEQYF. CDR3 coding DNA: TGCGCCAGCAGCCCTAGAACAGGGGGCTCTGTTTACGAGCAGTACTTC.